The 23 T cell receptor beta chains below come from one sample, sequenced in a study of blood T cell repertoires in COVID-19. TCRdb keeps only in-frame clones here, not all; method: immunoSEQ multiplex PCR. The repertoire holds about 160,000 clones, with roughly 80% as singletons. Sequencing input: peripheral blood. These receptors all come from a middle-aged woman with COVID-19, enrolled during active disease.

This chain connects TRBV28 to TRBJ1-4; D unclear. Per the germline V gene, CDR1 is MDHEN and CDR2 is SYDVKM. V was cut by 5 bases and J by 10 bases, with 11 bases left in between. The CDR3 is made up of 12 amino acids. The CDR3 region is CASSSQAGKLFF. The CDR3 nucleotides are TGTGCCAGCAGTAGTCAGGCTGGAAAACTGTTTTTT.

The gene calls are TRBV5-5 and TRBJ2-3, with TRBD1 as a possible D gene (6 bases). There are 13 residues in the CDR3. The V end was cut by 2 bases, the J end by 8 bases, with 12 bases between. Germline assignment: CDR1 SGHKS and CDR2 YYEKEE (reference sequence). The CDR3 DNA follows: TGTGCCAGCAGCTTATCTGGGGGCAGTACGCAGTATTTT. This gives the protein CASSLSGGSTQYF.

This clone has more than one count but fewer than ten. This chain uses TRBV5-4 with TRBJ2-3, with D uncertain. The V end lost 3 bases, the J end lost 6 bases, and 5 bases lay between the germline ends. The CDR3 has 11 residues. The germline V gene has CDR1 SGHNT and CDR2 YYREEE (reference sequence). The CDR3 nucleotides are TGTGCCAGCAGCTCCTCCGATACGCAGTATTTT. Residues: CASSSSDTQYF. The variable domain in full, with the rest retrieved from reference TRBV5-4 and TRBJ2-3, is ETGVTQSPTHLIKTRGQQVTLRCSSQSGHNTVSWYQQALGQGPQFIFQYYREEENGRGNFPPRFSGLQFPNYSSELNVNALELDDSALYLCASSSSDTQYFGPGTRLTVL.

The chain joins TRBV3-1 (or the pseudogene TRBV3-2) to TRBJ2-1; TRBD2 matches at 16 bases. Per the germline V gene, CDR1 is LGHDT and CDR2 is YNNKEL (reference sequence). Trimming took 4 bases from V and 4 from J; bases not matched to a gene: 10. CDR3 length equals 19 residues. The CDR3 sequence is CASSPGLAGGHRRYNEQFF. CDR3 DNA: TGTGCCAGCAGCCCGGGACTAGCGGGGGGGCACCGACGTTACAATGAGCAGTTCTTC.

This chain joins TRBV7-9 and TRBJ2-1; D perhaps matches TRBD1 (6 bases). V lost 5 bases and J 4 bases, leaving 12 bases between the germline ends. Per the germline V gene, CDR1 is SEHNR and CDR2 is FQNEAQ (reference sequence). CDR3 length: 14 residues. The CDR3 nucleotides are TGTGCCAGCAGCGTCGACAGGCGATACAATGAGCAGTTCTTC. It yields the protein CASSVDRRYNEQFF.

The chain uses TRBV7-9 and TRBJ1-5, with D hard to call. Germline CDR1 is SEHNR and CDR2 is FQNEAQ (reference sequence). The CDR3 consists of 13 residues. Trimming shortened V by 5 bases and J by 8 bases, and 13 bases separated the two germline ends. This chain's CDR3 is CASSDRTGEPQHF. CDR3 DNA: TGTGCCAGCAGCGACCGGACCGGGGAGCCCCAGCATTTT.

The chain has TRBV7-3 and TRBJ2-1, with a possible D match to TRBD2 (5 bases). This CDR3 spans 14 amino acids. Germline loops: CDR1 SGHTA, CDR2 FQGTGA. V gave up 5 bases and J gave up 5 bases, with 13 bases separating them. The CDR3 sequence: CASSRQDWDNEQFF. The CDR3 DNA follows: TGTGCCAGCAGCCGGCAGGACTGGGACAATGAGCAGTTCTTC.

This clone was picked up a small number of times. The genes are TRBV29-1 and TRBJ2-5; the D is unclear. Germline V gene data show CDR1 as SQVTM and CDR2 as ANQGSEA. The CDR3 loop spans 12 amino acids. Trimming stripped 3 bases from V and 2 bases from J, with 7 bases between. CDR3 nucleotide sequence: TGCAGCGTTGATTTCCAACAAGAGACCCAGTACTTC. Its protein product is CSVDFQQETQYF.

The rearrangement uses TRBV5-8 and TRBJ2-1; TRBD1 matches 7 bases. With 2 bases clipped from V and 4 bases from J, the junction kept 6 bases outside the gene matches. CDR3 length: 15 residues. The germline CDR1 and CDR2 sequences are SGHTS and YDEGEE. The CDR3 DNA is TGTGCCAGCAGCTTCTACAGGGGTACATACAATGAGCAGTTCTTC. It specifies CASSFYRGTYNEQFF.

This sequence joins TRBV29-1 and TRBJ1-4; the D gene is possibly TRBD1 (6 bases). The CDR3 totals 13 residues. Looked up from germline, CDR1 is SQVTM and CDR2 is ANQGSEA. V was cut by 4 bases and J by 7 bases, with 13 bases left in between. The CDR3 DNA sequence: TGCAGCGTTGGGCGGGGGCAGGGTGAAAAACTGTTTTTT. This encodes CSVGRGQGEKLFF.

The CDR3 bases are TGTGCCAGCAGACCCTTCACTGGAGGCAGGGGGCTTTACAATGAGCAGTTCTTC. Amino acid sequence: CASRPFTGGRGLYNEQFF. The chain employs TRBV28 and TRBJ2-1; 8 bases are a match to TRBD1. V gave up 6 bases and J gave up 4 bases; unmatched junction bases: 17. Germline CDR1 and CDR2: MDHEN and SYDVKM. CDR3 length: 18 amino acids.

The chain combines TRBV11-2 with TRBJ2-3; 12 nucleotides line up with TRBD2. J gave up 0 bases and V 2 bases, and 3 bases lay outside the gene matches. The CDR3 runs 17 residues. Looked up from germline, CDR1 is SGHAT and CDR2 is FQNNGV. The chain's CDR3 is CASSLSLAGGSTDTQYF. For the CDR3, the DNA is TGTGCCAGCAGCTTATCTCTAGCGGGAGGGAGCACAGATACGCAGTATTTT.

This clone was counted a few times. V is TRBV27 and J is TRBJ1-5; 7 bases fit TRBD1. V gave up 5 bases and J gave up 4 bases; unmatched junction bases: 5. CDR1 and CDR2 (germline): MNHEY, SMNVEV (reference sequence). The CDR3 is 14 amino acids. The CDR3 is CASSTDRRNQPQHF. For the CDR3, the DNA is TGTGCCAGCAGTACGGACAGGCGGAATCAGCCCCAGCATTTT.

The CDR3: CASSPILQGVELFF. CDR3 sequence (DNA): TGTGCCAGCTCACCAATCCTACAGGGGGTGGAACTGTTTTTT. The chain uses TRBV18 and TRBJ1-4; the match to TRBD1 covers 8 bases. Germline V gene lookup returns CDR1 KGHSH and CDR2 LQKENI. This CDR3 has 14 amino acids. Trimming removed 2 bases from V and 12 bases from J; junction bases left unmatched: 8.

This clone was detected once. J is TRBJ1-1 and V is TRBV20-1; the D gene is possibly TRBD1 (6 bases). Germline V gene sequence: CDR1 DFQATT, CDR2 SNEGSKA (reference sequence). CDR3 length: 11 residues. Trimming took 4 bases from V and 10 from J, leaving 13 bases between them. In nucleotides, the CDR3 is TGCAGTGCTAACCTTCCAGGGGCAGCTTTCTTT. It yields the protein CSANLPGAAFF.

V and J are TRBV5-1 and TRBJ2-1; 12 bases align to TRBD2. Germline values: CDR1 SGHRS, CDR2 YFSETQ. The junction had 9 bases not matched to a gene; V was cut back by 2 bases and J by 12 bases. The CDR3 spans 15 residues. CDR3 nucleotides: TGCGCCAGCAGCTTCCTAGCGGGAGGGGGCGGGAGGCAGTTCTTC. It specifies CASSFLAGGGGRQFF.

There are many counts of this clone. V gene TRBV5-4 combines with J gene TRBJ2-2; 7 nucleotides align to TRBD2. CDR1 and CDR2 from the germline V gene are SGHNT and YYREEE (reference sequence). CDR3 length: 14 residues. V lost 2 bases to trimming and J lost 5 bases; unmatched junction nucleotides: 3. The CDR3 protein is CASSFSAGTGELFF. CDR3 bases: TGTGCCAGCAGCTTCTCAGCGGGAACCGGGGAGCTGTTTTTT.

The rearrangement joins TRBV29-1 to TRBJ1-3, with D possibly matching TRBD1 (5 bases). CDR1 and CDR2 from the germline V gene are SQVTM and ANQGSEA. V was clipped by 7 bases and J by 4 bases, with 11 bases between them. This CDR3 is 12 amino acids long. This chain's CDR3 is CSARDVGNTIYF. CDR3 in DNA: TGCAGCGCCAGGGATGTGGGAAACACCATATATTTT.

This clone has a count of ten or more. This same CDR3 is encoded by further DNA sequences in the sample. The chain couples TRBV27 to TRBJ1-1; 8 bases are a match to TRBD1. Unmatched junction bases numbered 4, after V lost 6 bases and J lost 4 bases. The CDR3 spans 13 residues. Germline CDR1 and CDR2: MNHEY and SMNVEV (reference sequence). The CDR3 reads CASRNTGGTEAFF. The CDR3 DNA sequence: TGTGCCAGCAGGAACACAGGGGGCACTGAAGCTTTCTTT.

This clone was observed many times. J is TRBJ2-7 and V is TRBV5-4; possible D gene TRBD1, 5 bases. From germline, CDR1 is SGHNT and CDR2 YYREEE (reference sequence). CDR3 size: 14 residues. Trimming removed 0 bases at V and 5 bases at J, with 12 bases between. The CDR3 bases are TGTGCCAGCAGCTTGGCCAGCAGGGTCCACGAGCAGTACTTC. Protein: CASSLASRVHEQYF.

The gene calls are TRBV12-3 or TRBV12-4 and TRBJ2-1, with a tentative D call TRBD2 (5 bases). V was cut by 3 bases and J by 5 bases, with 8 bases left in between. This CDR3 spans 13 amino acids. CDR3 residues: CASSFSENNEQFF. The CDR3 DNA reads as TGTGCCAGCAGTTTTAGCGAAAACAATGAGCAGTTCTTC.

The J gene is TRBJ1-5, the V gene TRBV6-1; TRBD1 matches 9 bases. This CDR3 spans 16 amino acids. Looked up from germline, CDR1 is MNHNS and CDR2 is SASEGT. Germline trimming cut 4 bases from V and 4 bases from J; bases unmatched to any gene: 8. The CDR3 protein is CASSGRVGQGNQPQHF. In DNA, the CDR3 is TGTGCCAGCAGTGGCCGCGTGGGACAGGGAAATCAGCCCCAGCATTTT.

CDR3: CASSSLQGEGQPQHF. DNA of the CDR3: TGTGCCAGCAGTTCGTTACAGGGGGAAGGTCAGCCCCAGCATTTT. The genes are TRBV28 and TRBJ1-5; 8 positions agree with TRBD1. Trimming at V came to 4 bases and at J to 6 bases, leaving 8 bases not matched to a gene. The germline CDR1 and CDR2 sequences are MDHEN and SYDVKM. The CDR3 contains 15 residues.